Following are 14 T cell receptor beta chains from one sample sequenced in a study of CD8 T cells in ankylosing spondylitis (dated by TCRdb to 2016 to 2017). Library preparation employed 5' RACE. TCRdb shows the sequencer as Illumina HiSeq 2500. The raw public data were reprocessed by TCRdb itself: fastp quality trimming at Q25, MiXCR clonotype calling, in-frame beta chains only. Every CDR3 protein is listed once, alongside the most common genes and DNA of its rows. The sample data list about 450,000 distinct CDR3 sequences, and roughly a quarter of these were observed just once. The ten largest account for about 1% of the sample. Broad study findings and their caveats: Blood from ankylosing spondylitis patients appeared to be characterized by a TCR beta motif composed of several highly homologous amino acid variants.

Their antigens remain unidentified. Material for sequencing was blood, either unsorted or a sorted T cell fraction (not recorded which). The receptors stem from a male donor with ankylosing spondylitis.

The rearrangement uses TRBV15 and TRBJ2-1; tentative D call: TRBD2 (7 bases). Germline CDR1 is LNHNV and CDR2 is YYDKDF (reference sequence). The V end lost 1 base, the J end lost 7 bases, and 17 bases lay between the germline ends. There are 16 residues in the CDR3. This chain's CDR3 is CATSRVPAGALNEQFF. The CDR3 nucleotides read TGTGCCACCAGCAGAGTTCCCGCGGGGGCCTTAAATGAGCAGTTCTTC. Full variable domain (remainder filled in from reference TRBV15 and TRBJ2-1): DAMVIQNPRYQVTQFGKPVTLSCSQTLNHNVMYWYQQKSSQAPKLLFHYYDKDFNNEADTPDNFQSRRPNTSFCFLDIRSPGLGDTAMYLCATSRVPAGALNEQFFGPGTRLTVL.

The V and J genes are TRBV24-1 and TRBJ1-5; tentative D call: TRBD1 (5 bases). Germline assignment: CDR1 KGHDR and CDR2 SFDVKD. The CDR3 length is 16 residues. Trimming left V 2 bases short and J 4 bases short, with 14 bases between. CDR3 sequence reads: CATSDSFRGSNQPQHF. CDR3 nucleotide sequence: TGTGCCACCAGTGATTCCTTCCGGGGGAGTAATCAGCCCCAGCATTTT.

The CDR3 region is CSVRTGLAGVGDTQYF. The DNA of the CDR3 is TGCAGCGTTAGAACCGGACTAGCGGGAGTAGGAGATACGCAGTATTTT. The chain couples TRBV29-1 to TRBJ2-3, with TRBD2 identical over 13 bases. With V trimmed by 5 bases and J by 5 bases, 10 bases remained unmatched. The CDR3 loop spans 16 amino acids. Germline V lookup: CDR1 SQVTM, CDR2 ANQGSEA.

The chain employs TRBV20-1 and TRBJ1-3, with 10 bases identical to TRBD1. Germline loops: CDR1 DFQATT, CDR2 SNEGSKA (reference sequence). V lost 3 bases, J lost 8 bases, and 7 bases stayed unmatched. CDR3 length: 14 residues. The CDR3: CSASRGTGEHTIYF. The CDR3 DNA follows: TGCAGTGCTAGCCGGGGGACAGGGGAGCACACCATATATTTT.

This clonotype was picked up a small number of times. The J gene is TRBJ2-1, the V gene TRBV29-1; 11 bases fit TRBD2. The CDR3 runs to 17 residues. Trimming took 6 bases from V and 3 from J; bases not matched to a gene: 13. CDR1 and CDR2 (germline): SQVTM, ANQGSEA. DNA for the CDR3: TGCAGCGTCATACTCGCCACTAGCGGGAGTATCTACAATGAGCAGTTCTTC. Residues: CSVILATSGSIYNEQFF.

The chain combines TRBV20-1 with TRBJ2-1; D not certain. This CDR3 region has 12 residues. From germline, CDR1 is DFQATT and CDR2 SNEGSKA (reference sequence). V lost 4 bases, J lost 9 bases, and 13 bases lay in between. This chain's CDR3 is CSANSLLGEQFF. DNA for the CDR3: TGCAGTGCTAATAGCCTTTTGGGTGAGCAGTTCTTC.

This clonotype has just a few counts. The gene calls are TRBV7-9 and TRBJ1-5; 7 bases are a match to TRBD1. V dropped 3 bases and J dropped 5; count of bases not matched to a gene: 4. Germline values: CDR1 SEHNR, CDR2 FQNEAQ (reference sequence). This CDR3 is 14 amino acids long. In nucleotides, the CDR3 is TGTGCCAGCAGCTTGGACAGGCCCGATCAGCCCCAGCATTTT. Translated: CASSLDRPDQPQHF.

This clonotype was seen only a few times. This sequence joins TRBV20-1 and TRBJ1-4; no definite D call. V shed 0 bases and J shed 7 bases, with 12 bases lying between them. Germline CDR1 and CDR2: DFQATT and SNEGSKA (reference sequence). The CDR3 consists of 14 residues. CDR3 bases: TGCAGTGCTAGAGATCCGGGCCTAGCTGAAAAACTGTTTTTT. Protein sequence: CSARDPGLAEKLFF.

The V and J genes are TRBV6-1 and TRBJ1-4; possibly TRBD1 for D (6 bases). In germline, CDR1 is MNHNS, CDR2 SASEGT. This CDR3 region has 16 residues. The V end lost 0 bases, the J end lost 4 bases, and 12 bases lay between the germline ends. The CDR3 sequence: CASSEARGAYNEKLFF. CDR3 DNA sequence: TGTGCCAGCAGTGAAGCTAGGGGGGCCTATAATGAAAAACTGTTTTTT.

A few counts support this clonotype. The rearrangement links TRBV9 to TRBJ1-1, with D tentatively TRBD1 (5 bases). V lost 0 bases and J 3 bases, leaving 6 bases between the germline ends. CDR1 is SGDLS and CDR2 is YYNGEE in the germline V gene. The CDR3 is 13 residues long. CDR3 sequence (DNA): TGTGCCAGCAGCGTAGTGGGGGACACTGAAGCTTTCTTT. Protein product: CASSVVGDTEAFF.

This clonotype has only a few counts. V is TRBV29-1 and J is TRBJ1-1, with 9 positions matching TRBD1. The CDR3 is 13 amino acids. The junction had 8 bases not matched to a gene; V was cut back by 4 bases and J by 8 bases. Germline V gene sequence: CDR1 SQVTM, CDR2 ANQGSEA. Written as DNA, the CDR3 is TGCAGCGTTGGCCCGACAGGGGGGGGAGAAGCTTTCTTT. Translated: CSVGPTGGGEAFF.

The rearrangement joins TRBV20-1 to TRBJ2-2; D perhaps matches TRBD2 (6 bases). Per the germline V gene, CDR1 is DFQATT and CDR2 is SNEGSKA (reference sequence). Deletions cut 6 bases from V and 7 bases from J, with 21 bases between. The CDR3 totals 15 residues. The CDR3 loop reads CSAPRGGIVLGELFF. CDR3 DNA sequence: TGCAGTGCCCCACGTGGCGGGATAGTCCTCGGGGAGCTGTTTTTT.

The chain employs TRBV10-1 and TRBJ2-7; D is unresolved. The V gene's germline CDR1 is WNHNN and CDR2 SYGVQD (reference sequence). Trimming removed 4 bases at V and 10 bases at J, with 11 bases between. The CDR3 has 11 amino acids. Written as DNA, the CDR3 is TGCGCCAGCAGTGGATCGGCGCGACAGTACTTC. The encoded protein is CASSGSARQYF.

This clonotype has just a few counts. The chain is built from TRBV7-8 and TRBJ1-2; TRBD1 aligns across 9 bases. Germline V gene lookup returns CDR1 SGHVS and CDR2 FQNEAQ. Trimming took 4 bases from V and 8 from J; bases not matched to a gene: 14. This CDR3 comprises 16 residues. CDR3 nucleotide sequence: TGTGCCAGCAGCTCATGGCCTATACAGGGGGCTTACGGCTACACCTTC. Translating it yields CASSSWPIQGAYGYTF.